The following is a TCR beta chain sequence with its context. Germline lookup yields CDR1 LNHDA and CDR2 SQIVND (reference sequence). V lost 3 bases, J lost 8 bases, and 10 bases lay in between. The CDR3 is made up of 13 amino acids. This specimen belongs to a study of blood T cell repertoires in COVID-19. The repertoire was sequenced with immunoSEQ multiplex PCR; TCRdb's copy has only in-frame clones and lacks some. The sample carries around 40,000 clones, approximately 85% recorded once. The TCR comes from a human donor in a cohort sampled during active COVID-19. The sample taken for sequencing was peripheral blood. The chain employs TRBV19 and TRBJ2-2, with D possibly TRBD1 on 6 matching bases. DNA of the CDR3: TGTGCCAGTAGTATCCTAGGGGGTGGGGAGCTGTTTTTT. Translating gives CASSILGGGELFF.